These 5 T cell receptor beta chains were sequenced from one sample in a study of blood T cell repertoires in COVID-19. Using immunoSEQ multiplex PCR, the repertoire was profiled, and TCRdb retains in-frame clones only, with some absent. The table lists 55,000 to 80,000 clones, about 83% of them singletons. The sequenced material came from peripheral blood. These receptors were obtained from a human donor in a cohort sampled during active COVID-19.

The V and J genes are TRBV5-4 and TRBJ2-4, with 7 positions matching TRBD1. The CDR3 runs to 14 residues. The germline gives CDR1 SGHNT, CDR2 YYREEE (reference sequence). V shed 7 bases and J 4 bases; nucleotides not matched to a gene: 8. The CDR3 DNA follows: TGTGCCAGCGCTGCCGGGACAGAAAAAAACATTCAGTACTTC. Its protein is CASAAGTEKNIQYF.

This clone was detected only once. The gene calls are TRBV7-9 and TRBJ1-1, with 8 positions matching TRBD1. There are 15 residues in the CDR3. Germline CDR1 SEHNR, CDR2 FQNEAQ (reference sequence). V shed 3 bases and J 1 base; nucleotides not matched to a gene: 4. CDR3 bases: TGTGCCAGCAGCTTTCAGGGGGCTCGGAACACTGAAGCTTTCTTT. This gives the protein CASSFQGARNTEAFF.

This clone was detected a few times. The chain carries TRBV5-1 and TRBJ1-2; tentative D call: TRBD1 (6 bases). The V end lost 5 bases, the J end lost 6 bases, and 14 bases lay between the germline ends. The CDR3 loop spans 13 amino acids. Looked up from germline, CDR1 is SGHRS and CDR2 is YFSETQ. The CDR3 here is CASRGDTGNGYTF. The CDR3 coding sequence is TGCGCCAGCAGGGGGGATACAGGGAATGGCTACACCTTC.

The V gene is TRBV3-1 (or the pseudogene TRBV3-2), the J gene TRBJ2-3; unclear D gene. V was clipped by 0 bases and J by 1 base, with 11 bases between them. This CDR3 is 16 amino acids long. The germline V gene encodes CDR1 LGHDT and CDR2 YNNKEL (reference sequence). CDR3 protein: CASSQDSTYRTDTQYF. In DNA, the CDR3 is TGTGCCAGCAGCCAAGATAGCACCTACCGCACAGATACGCAGTATTTT.

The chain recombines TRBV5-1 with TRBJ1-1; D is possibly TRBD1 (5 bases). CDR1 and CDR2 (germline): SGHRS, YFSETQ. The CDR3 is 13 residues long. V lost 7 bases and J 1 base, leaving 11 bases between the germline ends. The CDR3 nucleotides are TGCGCCAGCGCAGAGCAGGGGAACACTGAAGCTTTCTTT. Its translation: CASAEQGNTEAFF.